This T cell receptor (beta chain) came from a study of CD8+ T cells in alopecia areata. This clone was picked up a small number of times. What it binds is unknown. The study, taken as a whole, reports: Alopecia totalis/universalis scalp especially showed more expanded CD8+ clones than normal scalp. Tofacitinib yielded significantly lower scalp clonality and fewer expanded CD8+ clones among the top 100.

The treatment: oral pan-JAK inhibitor, 5-10 mg twice daily. Obtained from alopecia areata patients were lesional scalp punch biopsies along with peripheral blood. Extraction of RNA preceded its reverse transcription into cDNA, which served as the sequencing template. The table came from immunoSEQ multiplex PCR; TCRdb's copy has only in-frame clones and leaves some out. The table has roughly 180,000 clones, about 48% seen once; the top ten hold 11%. Germline CDR1 is SQVTM and CDR2 is ANQGSEA. The CDR3 contains 9 residues. Trimming removed 6 bases at V and 8 bases at J, with 7 bases between. The V and J genes are TRBV29-1 and TRBJ1-2, with unresolved D. The clonotype was recovered from a human donor with alopecia areata. Sequences were derived from CD8+ T cells sorted from blood, sampled at week 24, from a patient treated with tofacitinib. The CDR3 sequence: CSVPGGYTF. The CDR3 nucleotides are TGCAGCGTCCCCGGGGGCTACACCTTC. Full variable domain (remainder filled in from reference TRBV29-1 and TRBJ1-2): SAVISQKPSRDICQRGTSLTIQCQVDSQVTMMFWYRQQPGQSLTLIATANQGSEATYESGFVIDKFPISRPNLTFSTLTVSNMSPEDSSIYLCSVPGGYTFGSGTRLTVV.